These T cell receptor beta chains were read from a single sample in a study of blood T cell repertoires in COVID-19. The data were produced by immunoSEQ multiplex PCR, yet TCRdb's version contains in-frame clones alone and is incomplete. The sample holds tens of thousands of clones, roughly four fifths seen once. Sequencing was carried out using peripheral blood. Receptors were obtained from a man aged 50-59 years with COVID-19, enrolled during active disease. Each CDR3 is given with its conserved first and last residue. The D gene is left open where the match is weak. Not all rows give a size; the values are once, few, many and, for expanded clones, a class.

V	length	J	size	D	DNA	CDR3
TRBV6-5	15	TRBJ1-4	few	TRBD1	TGTGCCAGCAGTTCCGGACAGGGGTTTATAAAGAAACTGTTTTTT	CASSSGQGFIKKLFF
TRBV9	15	TRBJ2-1	.	TRBD2	TGTGCCAGCAGCGTTGACGGGAGGGCCCTCAATGAGCAGTTCTTC	CASSVDGRALNEQFF
TRBV11-3	13	TRBJ2-4	.	TRBD1	TGTGCCAGCAGCCGGGACAGCAAAAACATTCAGTACTTC	CASSRDSKNIQYF
TRBV2	14	TRBJ1-5	.	TRBD1	TGTGCCAGCAGTGGGACAGGGGCTAGTCAGCCCCAGCATTTT	CASSGTGASQPQHF
TRBV7-3	18	TRBJ2-2	.	.	TGTGCCAGCAGTCCTCCAAAAGGCAGGGGGAGGACGACCGGGGAGCTGTTTTTT	CASSPPKGRGRTTGELFF
TRBV7-2	14	TRBJ1-1	.	TRBD1	TGTGCCAGCAGCCCACGGACAGGGGCGAGTGAAGCTTTCTTT	CASSPRTGASEAFF
TRBV7-9	14	TRBJ2-3	.	.	TGTGCCAGCAGCTTGACAGGGAGGACAGATACGCAGTATTTT	CASSLTGRTDTQYF
TRBV27	15	TRBJ1-6	.	TRBD1	TGTGCCAGCAGTCAACTCACAGGGGGAGGTTCACCCCTCCACTTT	CASSQLTGGGSPLHF
TRBV19	21	TRBJ2-3	.	.	TGTGCCAGTATCTGTGTGGGGTGCGGACCGCGGGGCGAGAAGAGCACAGATACGCAGTATTTT	CASICVGCGPRGEKSTDTQYF
TRBV6-5	15	TRBJ1-3	.	.	TGTGCCAGCACCAAGAGCGGCACCTCTGGAAACACCATATATTTT	CASTKSGTSGNTIYF
TRBV15	18	TRBJ2-5	.	TRBD2	TGTGCCACCAGCAGAGATACCCGGACTAGCGGGTACCAAGAGACCCAGTACTTC	CATSRDTRTSGYQETQYF
TRBV6-2/TRBV6-3	15	TRBJ1-5	.	.	TGTGCCAGCAGTTACCCCAGGGAGGGCTCTCAGCCCCAGCATTTT	CASSYPREGSQPQHF
TRBV29-1	13	TRBJ1-1	.	.	TGCAGCGTTGAAGACAGGCGGAACACTGAAGCTTTCTTT	CSVEDRRNTEAFF
TRBV30	14	TRBJ2-5	.	.	TGTGCCTGGAGTGTAAGGGGCGTCCAAGAGACCCAGTACTTC	CAWSVRGVQETQYF
TRBV11-2	17	TRBJ2-3	.	TRBD2	TGTGCCAGCAGCGCCCTCACTAGCGGGGTCAGCACAGATACGCAGTATTTT	CASSALTSGVSTDTQYF
TRBV18	15	TRBJ1-3	once	TRBD1	TGTGCCAGCTCACCACAAGACAGGGCTGGAAACACCATATATTTT	CASSPQDRAGNTIYF
TRBV7-3	15	TRBJ2-2	.	TRBD1	TGTGCCAGCAGCCTGGACAGGGGGCGGACCGGGGAGCTGTTTTTT	CASSLDRGRTGELFF
TRBV7-8	15	TRBJ1-3	once	TRBD1	TGTGCCAGCAGCACCGGGACAGGGGATCGAAACACCATATATTTT	CASSTGTGDRNTIYF
TRBV10-1	15	TRBJ2-3	.	.	TGCGCCAGCAGTGATGGACACTATTTCACAGATACGCAGTATTTT	CASSDGHYFTDTQYF
TRBV28	14	TRBJ2-7	.	.	TGTGCCAGCAGTGCCCTCGGGGGCTCCTACGAGCAGTACTTC	CASSALGGSYEQYF
TRBV5-1	16	TRBJ2-3	.	TRBD2	TGCGCCAGCAGCTTTTCGGGAGGGGGTAGGACAGATACGCAGTATTTT	CASSFSGGGRTDTQYF
TRBV24-1	16	TRBJ2-1	.	TRBD2	TGTGCCACCAGTGACTCGGGACTAGCGGGAGGGCCGGGGCAGTTCTTC	CATSDSGLAGGPGQFF